This T cell receptor (beta chain) was sequenced in a study of cytotoxic CD8 clonotypes in ibrutinib-treated CLL. For the study at large: A median 12 months of treatment, range 6 to 36, preceded the collection of response samples. Productive templates averaged around 260,000 per sample, and productive rearrangements roughly 90,000.

General study findings and limits: Shared public clonotypes were rare, and on treatment they either got smaller or stayed the same. Baseline values of clonality outstripped age-matched healthy donors and followed circulating CD8+ T-cell counts.

This CDR3 is 16 amino acids long. CDR1 is SEHNR, CDR2 FQNEAQ, per germline (reference sequence). Trimming cost V 5 bases and J 4 bases, with 17 bases left between them. A few counts support this clone. Antigen unknown. Libraries were prepared by immunoSEQ multiplex PCR; TCRdb keeps only in-frame clonotypes and omits some of them. Of 300,000 or so clones listed, about 61% are singletons. This chain uses TRBV7-9 with TRBJ2-2, with a weak D call TRBD2 (6 bases). Sequenced here: PBMCs, sampled after 36 months of ibrutinib treatment. The source is a human donor with chronic lymphocytic leukemia. The CDR3: CASSIRGVQTTGELFF. The CDR3, as DNA: TGTGCCAGCAGCATACGCGGGGTACAGACCACCGGGGAGCTGTTTTTT. The full variable domain, in which reference TRBV7-9 and TRBJ2-2 provide the parts outside the CDR3, is DTGVSQNPRHKITKRGQNVTFRCDPISEHNRLYWYRQTLGQGPEFLTYFQNEAQLEKSRLLSDRFSAERPKGSFSTLEIQRTEQGDSAMYLCASSIRGVQTTGELFFGEGSRLTVL.